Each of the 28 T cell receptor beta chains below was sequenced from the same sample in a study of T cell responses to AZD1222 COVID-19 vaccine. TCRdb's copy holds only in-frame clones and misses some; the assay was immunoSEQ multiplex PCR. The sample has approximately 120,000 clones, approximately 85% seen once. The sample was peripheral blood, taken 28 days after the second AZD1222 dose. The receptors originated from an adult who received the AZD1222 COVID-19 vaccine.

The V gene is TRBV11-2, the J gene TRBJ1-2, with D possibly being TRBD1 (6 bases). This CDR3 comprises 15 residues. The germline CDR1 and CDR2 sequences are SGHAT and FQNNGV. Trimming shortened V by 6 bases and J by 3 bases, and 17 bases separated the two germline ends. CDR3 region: CASRRPGGRDYGYTF. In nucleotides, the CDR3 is TGTGCCAGCAGGAGGCCCGGGGGGCGCGACTATGGCTACACCTTC.

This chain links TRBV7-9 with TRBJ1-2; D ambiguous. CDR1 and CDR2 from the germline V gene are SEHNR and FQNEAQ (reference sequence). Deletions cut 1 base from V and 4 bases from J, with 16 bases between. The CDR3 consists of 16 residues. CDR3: CASSLVHDRASYGYTF. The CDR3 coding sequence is TGTGCCAGCAGCTTAGTACACGACCGCGCATCCTATGGCTACACCTTC.

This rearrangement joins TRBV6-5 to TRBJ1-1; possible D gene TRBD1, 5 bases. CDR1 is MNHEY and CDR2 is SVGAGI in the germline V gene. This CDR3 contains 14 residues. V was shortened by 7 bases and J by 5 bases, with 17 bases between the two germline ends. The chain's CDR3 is CASIPGRFATEAFF. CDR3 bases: TGTGCCAGCATCCCAGGGAGGTTCGCGACTGAAGCTTTCTTT.

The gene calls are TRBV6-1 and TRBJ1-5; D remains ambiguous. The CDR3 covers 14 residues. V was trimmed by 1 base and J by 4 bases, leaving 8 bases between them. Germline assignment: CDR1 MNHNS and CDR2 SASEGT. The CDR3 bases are TGTGCCAGCAGTGAAGAGCGGGGTAATCAGCCCCAGCATTTT. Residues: CASSEERGNQPQHF.

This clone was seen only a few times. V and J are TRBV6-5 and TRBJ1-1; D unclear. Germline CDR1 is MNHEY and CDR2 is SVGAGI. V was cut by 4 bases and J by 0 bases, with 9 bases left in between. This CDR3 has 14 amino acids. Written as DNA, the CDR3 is TGTGCCAGCAGTTGGTCCCAGCTGAACACTGAAGCTTTCTTT. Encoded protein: CASSWSQLNTEAFF.

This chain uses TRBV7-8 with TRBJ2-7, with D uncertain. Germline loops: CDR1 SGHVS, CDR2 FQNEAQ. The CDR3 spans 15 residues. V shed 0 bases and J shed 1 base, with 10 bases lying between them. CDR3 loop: CASSLARFLSYEQYF. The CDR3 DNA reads TGTGCCAGCAGCTTAGCCCGGTTTTTGTCCTACGAGCAGTACTTC.

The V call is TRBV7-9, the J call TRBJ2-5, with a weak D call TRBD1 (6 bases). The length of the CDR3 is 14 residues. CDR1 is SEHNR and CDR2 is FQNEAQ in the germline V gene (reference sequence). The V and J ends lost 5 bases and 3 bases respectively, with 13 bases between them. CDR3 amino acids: CASSQRTEKETQYF. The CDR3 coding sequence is TGTGCCAGCAGCCAAAGGACAGAAAAAGAGACCCAGTACTTC.

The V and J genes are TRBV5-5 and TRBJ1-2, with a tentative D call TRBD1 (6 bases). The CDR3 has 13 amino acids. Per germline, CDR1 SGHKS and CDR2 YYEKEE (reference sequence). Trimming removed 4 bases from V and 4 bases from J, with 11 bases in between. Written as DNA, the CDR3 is TGTGCCAGCAGCGCAACACAGGGCTATGGCTACACCTTC. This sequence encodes CASSATQGYGYTF.

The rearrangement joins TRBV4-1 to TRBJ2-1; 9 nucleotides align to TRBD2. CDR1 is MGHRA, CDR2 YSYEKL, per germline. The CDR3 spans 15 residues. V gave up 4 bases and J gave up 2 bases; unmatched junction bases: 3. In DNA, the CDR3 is TGCGCCAGCAGCCCCAGCGGGGGGACCTACAATGAGCAGTTCTTC. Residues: CASSPSGGTYNEQFF.

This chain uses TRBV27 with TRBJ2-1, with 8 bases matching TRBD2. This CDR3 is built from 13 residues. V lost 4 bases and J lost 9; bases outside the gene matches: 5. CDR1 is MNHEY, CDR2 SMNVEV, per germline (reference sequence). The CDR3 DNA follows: TGTGCCAGCAGTTCGGGACTAGGGGGTGAGCAGTTCTTC. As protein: CASSSGLGGEQFF.

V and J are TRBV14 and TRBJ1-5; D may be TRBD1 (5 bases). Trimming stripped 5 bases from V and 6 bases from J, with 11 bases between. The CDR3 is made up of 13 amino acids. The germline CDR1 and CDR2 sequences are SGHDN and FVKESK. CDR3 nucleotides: TGTGCCAGCAGCGGGGGGGGGTCTCAGCCCCAGCATTTT. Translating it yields CASSGGGSQPQHF.

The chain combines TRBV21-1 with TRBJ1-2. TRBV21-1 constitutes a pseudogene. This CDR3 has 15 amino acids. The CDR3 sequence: CASSTSGSQAYGYTF. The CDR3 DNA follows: TGTGCCAGCAGCACTTCAGGGAGTCAGGCCTATGGCTACACCTTC.

CDR3 amino acids: CASRWEGTANEKLFF. The CDR3 nucleotides are TGCGCCAGCAGGTGGGAGGGGACCGCTAATGAAAAACTGTTTTTT. The V call is TRBV5-1, the J call TRBJ1-4; possible D gene TRBD1, 5 bases. Deletions cut 5 bases from V and 3 bases from J, with 14 bases between. The CDR3 is 15 amino acids. Per the germline V gene, CDR1 is SGHRS and CDR2 is YFSETQ.

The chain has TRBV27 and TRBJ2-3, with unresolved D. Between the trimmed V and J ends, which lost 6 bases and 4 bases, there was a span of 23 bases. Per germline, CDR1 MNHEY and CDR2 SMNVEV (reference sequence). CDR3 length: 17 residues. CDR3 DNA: TGTGCCAGCAGGGCCGAAGGCCCTTTCACTGGCCCAGATACGCAGTATTTT. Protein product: CASRAEGPFTGPDTQYF.

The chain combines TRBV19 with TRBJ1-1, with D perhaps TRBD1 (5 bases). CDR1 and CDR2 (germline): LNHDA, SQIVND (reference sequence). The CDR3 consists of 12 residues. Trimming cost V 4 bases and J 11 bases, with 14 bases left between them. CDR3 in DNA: TGTGCCAGTAGTACCTCAGGGTTTGCCGCTTTCTTT. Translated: CASSTSGFAAFF.

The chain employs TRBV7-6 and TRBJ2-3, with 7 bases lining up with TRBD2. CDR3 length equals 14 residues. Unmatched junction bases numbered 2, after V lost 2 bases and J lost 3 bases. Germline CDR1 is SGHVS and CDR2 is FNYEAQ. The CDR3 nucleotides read TGTGCCAGCAGCTTATACGGGGGGACAGATACGCAGTATTTT. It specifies CASSLYGGTDTQYF.

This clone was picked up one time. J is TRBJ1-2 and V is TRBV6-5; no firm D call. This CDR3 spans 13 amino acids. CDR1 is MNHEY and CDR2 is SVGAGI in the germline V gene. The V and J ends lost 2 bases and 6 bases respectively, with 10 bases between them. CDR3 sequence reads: CASSYKMLDGYTF. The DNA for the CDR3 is TGTGCCAGCAGTTACAAGATGCTTGATGGCTACACCTTC.

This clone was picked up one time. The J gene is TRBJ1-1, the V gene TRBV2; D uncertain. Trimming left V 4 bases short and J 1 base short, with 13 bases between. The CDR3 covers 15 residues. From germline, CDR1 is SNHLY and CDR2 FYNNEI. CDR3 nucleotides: TGTGCCAGCAGTGTGGTAAGCGGGCCGAACACTGAAGCTTTCTTT. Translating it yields CASSVVSGPNTEAFF.

The CDR3 spells CASSLQDRGYEQYF. The DNA of the CDR3 is TGTGCCAGCAGTCTCCAGGACAGGGGTTACGAGCAGTACTTC. V gene TRBV27 combines with J gene TRBJ2-7; TRBD1 aligns across 9 bases. V lost 5 bases and J lost 4; bases outside the gene matches: 6. Looked up from germline, CDR1 is MNHEY and CDR2 is SMNVEV (reference sequence). The length of the CDR3 is 14 residues.

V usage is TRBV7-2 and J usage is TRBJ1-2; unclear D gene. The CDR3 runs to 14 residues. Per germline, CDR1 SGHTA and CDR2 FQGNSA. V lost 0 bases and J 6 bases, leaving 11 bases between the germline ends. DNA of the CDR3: TGTGCCAGCAGCTTAGCTAGGACTGACCATGGCTACACCTTC. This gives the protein CASSLARTDHGYTF. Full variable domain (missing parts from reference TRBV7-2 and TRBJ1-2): GAGVSQSPSNKVTEKGKDVELRCDPISGHTALYWYRQSLGQGLEFLIYFQGNSAPDKSGLPSDRFSAERTGGSVSTLTIQRTQQEDSAVYLCASSLARTDHGYTFGSGTRLTVV.

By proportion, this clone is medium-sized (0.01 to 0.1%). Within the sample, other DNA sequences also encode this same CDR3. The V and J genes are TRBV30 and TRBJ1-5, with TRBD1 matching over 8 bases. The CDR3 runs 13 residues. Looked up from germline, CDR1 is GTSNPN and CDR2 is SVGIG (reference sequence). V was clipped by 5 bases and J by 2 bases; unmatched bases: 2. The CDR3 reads CAWGQGGNQPQHF. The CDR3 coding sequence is TGTGCCTGGGGACAGGGAGGCAATCAGCCCCAGCATTTT.

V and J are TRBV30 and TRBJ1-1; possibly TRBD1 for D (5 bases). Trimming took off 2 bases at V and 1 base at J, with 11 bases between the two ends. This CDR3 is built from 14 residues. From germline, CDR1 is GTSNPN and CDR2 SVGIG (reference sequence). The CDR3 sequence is CAWSSLGGNTEAFF. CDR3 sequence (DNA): TGTGCCTGGAGTAGCCTGGGGGGGAACACTGAAGCTTTCTTT.

CDR3 sequence (DNA): TGTGCCAGCAGCACCAGCGGGCTGGGGACCCAGTACTTC. It codes for CASSTSGLGTQYF. The genes are TRBV7-9 and TRBJ2-5; perhaps TRBD2 as D (6 bases). There are 13 residues in the CDR3. Trimming removed 5 bases from V and 7 bases from J, with 14 bases in between. Germline values: CDR1 SEHNR, CDR2 FQNEAQ (reference sequence).

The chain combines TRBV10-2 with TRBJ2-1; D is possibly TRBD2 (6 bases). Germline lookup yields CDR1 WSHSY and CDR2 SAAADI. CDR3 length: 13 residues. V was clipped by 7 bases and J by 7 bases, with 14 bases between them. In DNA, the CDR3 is TGCGCCAGCACCCAGGGAGGTGGTAATGAGCAGTTCTTC. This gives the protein CASTQGGGNEQFF.

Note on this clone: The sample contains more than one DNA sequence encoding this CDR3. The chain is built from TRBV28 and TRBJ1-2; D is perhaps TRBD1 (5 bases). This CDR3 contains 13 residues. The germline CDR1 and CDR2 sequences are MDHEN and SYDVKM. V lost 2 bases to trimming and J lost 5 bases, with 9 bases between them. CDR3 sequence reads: CASSLGGDYGYTF. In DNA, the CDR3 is TGTGCCAGCAGTTTAGGGGGAGATTATGGCTACACCTTC.

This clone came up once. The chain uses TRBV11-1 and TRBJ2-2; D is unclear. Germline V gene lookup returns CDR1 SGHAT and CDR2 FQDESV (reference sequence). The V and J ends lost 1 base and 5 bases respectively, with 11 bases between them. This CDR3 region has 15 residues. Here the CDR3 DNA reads TGTGCCAGCAGCTTAGATAGCCCCGGAACCGGGGAGCTGTTTTTT. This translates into CASSLDSPGTGELFF.

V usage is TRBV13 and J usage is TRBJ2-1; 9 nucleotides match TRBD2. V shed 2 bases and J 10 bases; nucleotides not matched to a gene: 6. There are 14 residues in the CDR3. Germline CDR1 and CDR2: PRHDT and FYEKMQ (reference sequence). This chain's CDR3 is CASSLLRGGREQFF. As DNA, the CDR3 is TGTGCCAGCAGCTTATTGCGGGGGGGCCGGGAGCAGTTCTTC.

DNA of the CDR3: TGTGCCAGCAGCGTAGGGGTAGCGTACTCACCCCTCCACTTT. Protein: CASSVGVAYSPLHF. The chain uses TRBV9 and TRBJ1-6, with unresolved D. V lost 0 bases and J lost 10, with 11 bases in between. The germline V gene encodes CDR1 SGDLS and CDR2 YYNGEE. The CDR3 length is 14 residues.